Only a few counts were recorded for the clone carrying this TCR beta chain. Antigen unknown. The CDR3 totals 11 residues. From germline, CDR1 is LGHDT and CDR2 YNNKEL (reference sequence). The ends were cut back, 3 bases at V and 6 bases at J, with 6 bases in the middle. This entry is derived from a study of T-cell memory formation after mild COVID-19. TCRdb independently ran MiXCR on the 5' RACE reads; one entry per CDR3 protein. The table shows about 560,000 distinct CDR3 sequences, with less than 25% occurring only once. Study-wide results and caveats: CD4/CD8 balance held among clones contracting day 15 to 85, and later expanders leaned CD4+. The pre-infection memory compartment contained some responding clones, suggesting cross-reactive memory joined.

Sequences were obtained from PBMCs or a T cell subset sorted from them (not recorded which). The receptor's source is an adult woman who had mild COVID-19 (a few samples of this study predate the infection). Cell type and time point are not known. The genes are TRBV3-1 and TRBJ2-7; D not certain. CDR3 in amino acids: CASSQSFEQYF. CDR3 nucleotide sequence: TGTGCCAGCAGCCAGTCATTCGAGCAGTACTTC.